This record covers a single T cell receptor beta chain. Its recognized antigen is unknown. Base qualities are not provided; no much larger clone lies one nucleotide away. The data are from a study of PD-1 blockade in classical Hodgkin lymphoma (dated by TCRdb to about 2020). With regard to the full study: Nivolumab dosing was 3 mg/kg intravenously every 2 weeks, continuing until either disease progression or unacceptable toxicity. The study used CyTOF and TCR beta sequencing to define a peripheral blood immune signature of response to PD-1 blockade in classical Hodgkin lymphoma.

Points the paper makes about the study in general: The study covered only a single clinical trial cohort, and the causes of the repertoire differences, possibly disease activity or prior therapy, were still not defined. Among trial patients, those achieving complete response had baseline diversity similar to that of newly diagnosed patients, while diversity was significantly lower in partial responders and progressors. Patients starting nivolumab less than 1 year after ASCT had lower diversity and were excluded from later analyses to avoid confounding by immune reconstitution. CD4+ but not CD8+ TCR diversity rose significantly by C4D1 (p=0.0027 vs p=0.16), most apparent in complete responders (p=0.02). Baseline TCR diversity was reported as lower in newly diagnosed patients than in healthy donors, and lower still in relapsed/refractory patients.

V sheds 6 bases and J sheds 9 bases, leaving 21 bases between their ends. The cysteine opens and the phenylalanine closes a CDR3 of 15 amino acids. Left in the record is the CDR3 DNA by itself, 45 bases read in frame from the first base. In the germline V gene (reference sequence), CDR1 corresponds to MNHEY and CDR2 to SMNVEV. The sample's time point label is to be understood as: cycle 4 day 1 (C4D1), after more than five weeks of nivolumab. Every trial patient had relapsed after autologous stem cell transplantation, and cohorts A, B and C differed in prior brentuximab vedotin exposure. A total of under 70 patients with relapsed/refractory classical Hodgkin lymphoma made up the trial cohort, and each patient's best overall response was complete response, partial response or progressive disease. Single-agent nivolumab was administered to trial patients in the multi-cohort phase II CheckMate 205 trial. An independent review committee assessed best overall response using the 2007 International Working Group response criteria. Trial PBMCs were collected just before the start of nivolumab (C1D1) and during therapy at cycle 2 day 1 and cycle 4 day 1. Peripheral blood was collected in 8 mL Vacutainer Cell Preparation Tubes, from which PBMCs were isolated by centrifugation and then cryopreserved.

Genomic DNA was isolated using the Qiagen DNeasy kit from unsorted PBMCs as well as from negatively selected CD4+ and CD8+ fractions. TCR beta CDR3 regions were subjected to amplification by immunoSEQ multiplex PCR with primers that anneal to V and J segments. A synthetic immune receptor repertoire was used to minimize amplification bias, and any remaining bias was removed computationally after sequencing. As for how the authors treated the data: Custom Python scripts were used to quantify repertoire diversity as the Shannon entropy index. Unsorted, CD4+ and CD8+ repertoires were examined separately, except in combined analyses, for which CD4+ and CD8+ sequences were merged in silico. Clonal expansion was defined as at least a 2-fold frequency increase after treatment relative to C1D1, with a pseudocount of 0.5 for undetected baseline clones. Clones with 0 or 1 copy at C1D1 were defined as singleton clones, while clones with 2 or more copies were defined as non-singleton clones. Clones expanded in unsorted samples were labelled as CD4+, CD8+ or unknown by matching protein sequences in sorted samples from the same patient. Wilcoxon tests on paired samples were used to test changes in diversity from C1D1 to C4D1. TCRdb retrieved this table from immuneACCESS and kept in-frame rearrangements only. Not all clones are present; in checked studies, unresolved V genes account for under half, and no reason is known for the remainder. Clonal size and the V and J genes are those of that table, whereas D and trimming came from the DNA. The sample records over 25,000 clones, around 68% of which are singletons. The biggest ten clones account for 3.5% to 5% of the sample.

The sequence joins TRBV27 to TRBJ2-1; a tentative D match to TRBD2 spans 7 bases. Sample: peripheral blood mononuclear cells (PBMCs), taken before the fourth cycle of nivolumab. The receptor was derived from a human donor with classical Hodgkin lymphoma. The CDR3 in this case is CASSPVGGQRGEQFF. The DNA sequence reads TGTGCCAGCAGCCCGGTGGGGGGGCAGCGGGGTGAGCAGTTCTTC.